This T cell receptor beta chain came from a study of blood T cells in healthy people across ages. Notes on the study in general: Fewer expanded clones and more diversity marked long-lived versus aged donors.

The CDR3 sequence is 15 residues long. Germline V gene lookup returns CDR1 MGHDK and CDR2 SYGVNS. V was pared by 1 base and J by 0 bases, with 8 bases between. The use of a sample-barcoded 5' primer and a J-beta primer mix characterized a second PCR of about 6 to 12 cycles. TCRdb re-analysed the 5' RACE reads in MiXCR, keeping a single row per CDR3 protein. The sample contains approximately 820,000 distinct CDR3 sequences, roughly 44% of which appear only once. The sample holds a few counts of this clonotype. Its antigen is unidentified. The rearrangement uses TRBV25-1 and TRBJ2-3; D gene uncertain. The source material was blood. The TCR sequence derives from a man between 60 and 75 years old in good health. The CDR3: CASSESGRSTDTQYF. DNA for the CDR3: TGTGCCAGCAGTGAATCGGGCAGAAGCACAGATACGCAGTATTTT.